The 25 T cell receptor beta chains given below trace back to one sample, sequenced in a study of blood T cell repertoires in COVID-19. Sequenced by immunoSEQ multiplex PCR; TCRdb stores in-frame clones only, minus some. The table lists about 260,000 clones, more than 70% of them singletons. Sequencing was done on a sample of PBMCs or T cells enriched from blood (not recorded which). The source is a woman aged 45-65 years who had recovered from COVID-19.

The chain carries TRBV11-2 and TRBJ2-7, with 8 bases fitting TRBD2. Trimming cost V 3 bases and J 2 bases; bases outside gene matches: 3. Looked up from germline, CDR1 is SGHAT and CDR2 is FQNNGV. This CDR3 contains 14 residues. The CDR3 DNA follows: TGTGCCAGCAGCTTTGAGCGGGGGACCTACGAGCAGTACTTC. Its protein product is CASSFERGTYEQYF.

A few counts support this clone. The CDR3 DNA is TGTGCCAGCAGCACCTCGACATCTGGAAACACCATATATTTT. This gives the protein CASSTSTSGNTIYF. V usage is TRBV7-9 and J usage is TRBJ1-3; unclear D gene. The V end was cut by 5 bases, the J end by 1 base, with 9 bases between. Germline assignment: CDR1 SEHNR and CDR2 FQNEAQ (reference sequence). CDR3 size: 14 residues.

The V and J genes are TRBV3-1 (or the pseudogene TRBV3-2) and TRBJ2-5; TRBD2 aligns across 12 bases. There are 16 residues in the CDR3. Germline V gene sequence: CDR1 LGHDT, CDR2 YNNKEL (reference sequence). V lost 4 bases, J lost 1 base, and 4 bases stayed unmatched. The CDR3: CASSLRLAGAQETQYF. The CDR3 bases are TGTGCCAGCAGCCTCCGACTAGCGGGGGCCCAAGAGACCCAGTACTTC.

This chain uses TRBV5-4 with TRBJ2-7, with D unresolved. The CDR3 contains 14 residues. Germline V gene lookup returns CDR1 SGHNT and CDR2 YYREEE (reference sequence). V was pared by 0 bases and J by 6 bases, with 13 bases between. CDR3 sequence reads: CASSLGAPGGEQYF. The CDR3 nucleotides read TGTGCCAGCAGCTTGGGTGCCCCCGGTGGCGAGCAGTACTTC.

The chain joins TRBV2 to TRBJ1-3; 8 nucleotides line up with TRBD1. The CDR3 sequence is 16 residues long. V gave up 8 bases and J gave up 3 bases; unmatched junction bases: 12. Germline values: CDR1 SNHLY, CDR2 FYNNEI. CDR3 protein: CASAAPGQVFGNTIYF. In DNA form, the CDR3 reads TGTGCCAGCGCCGCCCCGGGACAGGTATTTGGAAACACCATATATTTT.

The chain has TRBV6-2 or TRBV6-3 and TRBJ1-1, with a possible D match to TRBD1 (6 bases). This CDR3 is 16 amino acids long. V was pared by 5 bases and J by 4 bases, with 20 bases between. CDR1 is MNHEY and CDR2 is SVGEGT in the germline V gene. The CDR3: CASSTAVGGGSTEAFF. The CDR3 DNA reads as TGTGCCAGCAGTACGGCCGTGGGAGGGGGGAGCACTGAAGCTTTCTTT.

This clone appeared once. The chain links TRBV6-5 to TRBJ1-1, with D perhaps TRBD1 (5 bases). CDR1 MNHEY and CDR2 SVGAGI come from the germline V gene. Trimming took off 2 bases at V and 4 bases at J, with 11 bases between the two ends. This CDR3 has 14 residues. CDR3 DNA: TGTGCCAGCAGTTACCGGGGGAGAGGCACTGAAGCTTTCTTT. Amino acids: CASSYRGRGTEAFF.

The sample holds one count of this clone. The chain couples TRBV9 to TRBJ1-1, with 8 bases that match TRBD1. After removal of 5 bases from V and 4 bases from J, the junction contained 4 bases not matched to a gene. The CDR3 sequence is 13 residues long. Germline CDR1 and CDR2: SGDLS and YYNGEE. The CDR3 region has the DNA TGTGCCAGCAGGGGAACAGGGGGCACTGAAGCTTTCTTT. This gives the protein CASRGTGGTEAFF.

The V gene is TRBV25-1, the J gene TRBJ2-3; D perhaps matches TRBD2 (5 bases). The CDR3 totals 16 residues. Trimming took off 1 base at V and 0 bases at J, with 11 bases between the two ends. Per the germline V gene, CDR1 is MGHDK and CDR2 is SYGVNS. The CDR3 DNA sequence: TGTGCCAGCAGTGAATGGGTAGCGACTAGCACAGATACGCAGTATTTT. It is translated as CASSEWVATSTDTQYF.

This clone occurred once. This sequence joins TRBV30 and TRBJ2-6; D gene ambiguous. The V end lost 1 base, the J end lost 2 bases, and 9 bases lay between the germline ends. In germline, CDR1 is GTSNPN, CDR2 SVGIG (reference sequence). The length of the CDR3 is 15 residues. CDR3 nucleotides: TGTGCCTGGAGTGGACACGTTACTGGGGCCAACGTCCTGACTTTC. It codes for CAWSGHVTGANVLTF.

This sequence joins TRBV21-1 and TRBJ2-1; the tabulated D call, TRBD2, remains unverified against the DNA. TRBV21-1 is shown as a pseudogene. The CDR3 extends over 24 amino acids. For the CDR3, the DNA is TGTGCCAGCAGCAAAAACGACACACAGGCCGGGACTAGCGGAATCTCTCTTTTCGACAATGAGCAGTTCTTC. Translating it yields CASSKNDTQAGTSGISLFDNEQFF.

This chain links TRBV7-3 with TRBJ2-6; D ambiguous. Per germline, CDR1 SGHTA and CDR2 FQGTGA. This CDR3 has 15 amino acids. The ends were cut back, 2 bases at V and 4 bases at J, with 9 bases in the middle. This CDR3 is CASSLPSSGANVLTF. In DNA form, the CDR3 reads TGTGCCAGCAGCTTACCCTCCTCGGGGGCCAACGTCCTGACTTTC.

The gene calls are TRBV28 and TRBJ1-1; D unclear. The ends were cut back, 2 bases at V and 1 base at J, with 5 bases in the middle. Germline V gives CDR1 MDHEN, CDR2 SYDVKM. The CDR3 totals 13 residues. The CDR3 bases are TGTGCCAGCAGTTTAGCGGCGAACACTGAAGCTTTCTTT. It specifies CASSLAANTEAFF.

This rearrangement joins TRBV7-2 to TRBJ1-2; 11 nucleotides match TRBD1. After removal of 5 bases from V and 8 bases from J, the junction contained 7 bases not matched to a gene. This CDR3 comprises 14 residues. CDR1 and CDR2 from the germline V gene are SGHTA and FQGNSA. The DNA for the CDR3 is TGTGCCAGCAGCCTGGACAGGGGGCCTCGAGGCTACACCTTC. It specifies CASSLDRGPRGYTF.

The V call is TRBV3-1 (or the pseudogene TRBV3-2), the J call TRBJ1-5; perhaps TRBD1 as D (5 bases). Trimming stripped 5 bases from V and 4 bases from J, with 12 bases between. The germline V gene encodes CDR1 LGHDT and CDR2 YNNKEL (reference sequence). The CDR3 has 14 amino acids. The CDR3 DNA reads TGTGCCAGCAGCTCATCCACAGGTAATCAGCCCCAGCATTTT. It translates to CASSSSTGNQPQHF.

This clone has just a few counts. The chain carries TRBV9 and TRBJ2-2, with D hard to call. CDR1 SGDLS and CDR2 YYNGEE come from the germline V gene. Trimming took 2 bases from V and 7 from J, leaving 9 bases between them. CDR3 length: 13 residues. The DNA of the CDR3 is TGTGCCAGCAGCGTGAGTGAGATCGGGGAGCTGTTTTTT. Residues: CASSVSEIGELFF.

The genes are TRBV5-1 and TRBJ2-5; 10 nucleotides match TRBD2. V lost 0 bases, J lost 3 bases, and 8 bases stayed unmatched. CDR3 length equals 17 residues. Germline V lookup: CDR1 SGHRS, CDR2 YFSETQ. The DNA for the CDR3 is TGCGCCAGCAGCTTGGCCATTCGTACTAGCGGGAAAGAGACCCAGTACTTC. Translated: CASSLAIRTSGKETQYF.

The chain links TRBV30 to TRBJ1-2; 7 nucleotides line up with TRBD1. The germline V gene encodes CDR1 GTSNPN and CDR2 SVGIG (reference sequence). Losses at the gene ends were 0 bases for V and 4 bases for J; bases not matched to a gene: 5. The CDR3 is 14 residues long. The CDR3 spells CAWSVLGGFYGYTF. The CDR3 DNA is TGTGCCTGGAGTGTACTAGGGGGCTTCTATGGCTACACCTTC.

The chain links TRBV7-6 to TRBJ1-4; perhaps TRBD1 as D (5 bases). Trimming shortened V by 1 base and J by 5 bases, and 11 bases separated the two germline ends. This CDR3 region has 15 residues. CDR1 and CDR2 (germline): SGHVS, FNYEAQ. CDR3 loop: CASSLEAGRNEKLFF. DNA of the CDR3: TGTGCCAGCAGCTTAGAGGCGGGACGAAATGAAAAACTGTTTTTT. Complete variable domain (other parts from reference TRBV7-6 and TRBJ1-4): GAGVSQSPRYKVTKRGQDVALRCDPISGHVSLYWYRQALGQGPEFLTYFNYEAQQDKSGLPNDRFSAERPEGSISTLTIQRTEQRDSAMYRCASSLEAGRNEKLFFGSGTQLSVL.

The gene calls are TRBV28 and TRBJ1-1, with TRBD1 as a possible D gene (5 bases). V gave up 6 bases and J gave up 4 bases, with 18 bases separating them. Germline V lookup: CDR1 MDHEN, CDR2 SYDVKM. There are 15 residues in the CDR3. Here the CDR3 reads CASSAGSTGGTEAFF. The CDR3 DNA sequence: TGTGCCAGCAGCGCCGGGAGCACCGGGGGCACTGAAGCTTTCTTT.

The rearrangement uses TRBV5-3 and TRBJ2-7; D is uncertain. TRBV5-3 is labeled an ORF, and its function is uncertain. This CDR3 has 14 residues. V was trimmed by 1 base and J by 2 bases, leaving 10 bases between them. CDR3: CARSLIAGPYEQYF. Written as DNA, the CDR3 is TGTGCCAGAAGCTTGATTGCTGGCCCCTACGAGCAGTACTTC.

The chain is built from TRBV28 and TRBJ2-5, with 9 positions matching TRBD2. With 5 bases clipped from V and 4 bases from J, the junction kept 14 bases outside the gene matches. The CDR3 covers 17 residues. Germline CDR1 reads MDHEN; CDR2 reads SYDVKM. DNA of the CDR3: TGTGCCAGCAGTCCCAGGGGACTAGCCCTTGATGGAGAGACCCAGTACTTC. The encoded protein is CASSPRGLALDGETQYF.

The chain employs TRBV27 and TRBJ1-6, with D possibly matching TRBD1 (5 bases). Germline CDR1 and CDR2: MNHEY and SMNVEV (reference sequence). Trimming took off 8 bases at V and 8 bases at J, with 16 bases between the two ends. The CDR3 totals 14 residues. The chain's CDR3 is CASSVPGLDSPLHF. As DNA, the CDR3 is TGTGCCAGCTCCGTCCCGGGACTTGATTCACCCCTCCACTTT.

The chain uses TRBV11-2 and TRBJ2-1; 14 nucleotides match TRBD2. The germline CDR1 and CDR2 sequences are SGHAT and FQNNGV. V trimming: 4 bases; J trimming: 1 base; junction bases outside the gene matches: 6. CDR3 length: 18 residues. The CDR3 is CASSSHGLAGGSYNEQFF. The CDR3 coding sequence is TGTGCCAGCAGCTCACACGGACTAGCGGGAGGTTCCTACAATGAGCAGTTCTTC.

The CDR3, as DNA: TGTGCCAGCAGCCGCCGAGGGGACTATGGCAATGAGCAGTTCTTC. This translates into CASSRRGDYGNEQFF. The chain couples TRBV5-5 to TRBJ2-1, with 7 bases that match TRBD2. Germline CDR1 is SGHKS and CDR2 is YYEKEE (reference sequence). The CDR3 has 15 residues. Trimming removed 4 bases from V and 6 bases from J; junction bases left unmatched: 10.